The 20 T cell receptor beta chains given below trace back to one sample, sequenced in a study of neurological immune-mediated disorders. TCRdb re-called the 5' RACE reads with MiXCR, one entry per CDR3 protein. The sample lists about 50,000 distinct CDR3 sequences; 3% to 4% were seen once. The sequencing sample was made of PBMCs. The source is a middle-aged man with multiple sclerosis.

In its sample, this clonotype was seen many times. The chain joins TRBV6-5 to TRBJ1-3; maybe TRBD1 (5 bases). The V end was cut by 5 bases, the J end by 1 base, with 9 bases between. This CDR3 comprises 14 residues. The germline V gene has CDR1 MNHEY and CDR2 SVGAGI. CDR3 in amino acids: CASSRQSSGNTIYF. Here the CDR3 DNA reads TGTGCCAGCAGTCGACAGAGTTCTGGAAACACCATATATTTT.

The table lists this clonotype with many counts. In DNA form, the CDR3 reads TGTGCCAGCAGTTTTTCAGCGGGGGGGCTAGATACGCAGTATTTT. Translated, it gives CASSFSAGGLDTQYF. The chain combines TRBV12-3 or TRBV12-4 with TRBJ2-3; 10 bases agree with TRBD2. The trim removed 3 bases at V and 5 bases at J, leaving 5 bases unmatched. This CDR3 has 15 amino acids.

This clonotype showed up just a few times. The CDR3 region is CSAGLPGQNHNEQFF. CDR3 sequence (DNA): TGCAGTGCTGGGTTGCCGGGACAGAACCACAATGAGCAGTTCTTC. The chain recombines TRBV20-1 with TRBJ2-1, with 7 bases aligning to TRBD1. This CDR3 comprises 15 residues. Germline trimming cut 5 bases from V and 5 bases from J; bases unmatched to any gene: 12. CDR1 is DFQATT and CDR2 is SNEGSKA in the germline V gene (reference sequence).

This clonotype was observed a handful of times. The chain couples TRBV6-1 to TRBJ2-5; 12 nucleotides agree with TRBD2. Germline V gives CDR1 MNHNS, CDR2 SASEGT. The CDR3 sequence is 15 residues long. J gave up 2 bases and V 2 bases, and 0 bases lay outside the gene matches. The CDR3 nucleotides are TGTGCCAGCAGTGAACTAGCGGGGGGGCAAGAGACCCAGTACTTC. The encoded protein is CASSELAGGQETQYF.

In this sample, this clonotype turned up a few times. A clone one base away is much larger, so this may be a read error. The chain couples TRBV12-3 or TRBV12-4 to TRBJ2-7; D is uncertain. The CDR3 covers 11 residues. The V gene lost 8 bases and the J gene lost 5 bases, with 10 bases spanning the gap. CDR3 residues: CASRWFHEQYF. CDR3 bases: TGTGCCAGCCGGTGGTTCCACGAGCAGTACTTC.

Notes on this clonotype: Mismatch with germline at one junction end may stem from a read error. The V call is TRBV6-6, the J call TRBJ1-6, with TRBD1 matching 9 bases. Germline V gene sequence: CDR1 MNHNY, CDR2 SVGAGI (reference sequence). The CDR3 contains 14 residues. The CDR3 nucleotides are TGTGCCAGCAGTACGGGACAGGGTAATTCACCCCTCAACTTT. Translating it yields CASSTGQGNSPLNF.

Worth noting for this clonotype: The CDR3 does not close with the conserved phenylalanine or tryptophan, likely indicating a read error. This chain uses TRBV6-5 with TRBJ2-2, with D uncertain. The CDR3 runs to 14 residues. The germline V gene has CDR1 MNHEY and CDR2 SVGAGI. Trimming stripped 8 bases from V and 3 bases from J, with 13 bases between. CDR3 bases: TGTGCCAGCTCGTCCGGGCTTGACACCGGGGAGCTGTTTAAT. Amino acid sequence: CASSSGLDTGELFN.

In this sample, this clonotype turned up many times. The rearrangement joins TRBV6-5 to TRBJ2-2; tentative D call: TRBD1 (5 bases). The CDR3 extends over 14 amino acids. V was clipped by 1 base and J by 7 bases, with 10 bases between them. Per germline, CDR1 MNHEY and CDR2 SVGAGI. The CDR3 protein is CASSYFQGVGELFF. For the CDR3, the DNA is TGTGCCAGCAGTTACTTCCAGGGTGTCGGGGAGCTGTTTTTT.

This clonotype was counted at least ten times. This chain connects TRBV9 to TRBJ2-3, with D unclear. V was pared by 4 bases and J by 0 bases, with 15 bases between. The CDR3 has 16 residues. Germline values: CDR1 SGDLS, CDR2 YYNGEE. Here the CDR3 DNA reads TGTGCCAGCAGCAAAAGCCAAGGGTTCAGCACAGATACGCAGTATTTT. This translates into CASSKSQGFSTDTQYF.

This clonotype was counted at least ten times. The rearrangement joins TRBV27 to TRBJ2-7; tentative D call: TRBD1 (7 bases). The V end lost 8 bases, the J end lost 2 bases, and 16 bases lay between the germline ends. The CDR3 contains 14 residues. CDR1 and CDR2 (germline): MNHEY, SMNVEV (reference sequence). The CDR3 reads CASRWGRGAYEQYF. The CDR3 DNA reads as TGTGCCAGCCGGTGGGGCAGGGGGGCCTACGAGCAGTACTTC.

In this sample, this clonotype turned up many times. One end of the junction is discordant with germline, which a read error may explain. The CDR3 protein is CTSSLAPNTEAFF. In DNA, the CDR3 is TGTACCAGCAGCCTCGCACCGAACACTGAAGCTTTCTTT. The chain has TRBV14 and TRBJ1-1; D is ambiguous. Germline CDR1 SGHDN, CDR2 FVKESK. The length of the CDR3 is 13 residues.

This clonotype was counted ten times or more. V usage is TRBV20-1 and J usage is TRBJ2-1, with 11 bases matching TRBD1. Per germline, CDR1 DFQATT and CDR2 SNEGSKA (reference sequence). Trimming removed 0 bases from V and 9 bases from J; junction bases left unmatched: 7. CDR3 length: 15 residues. The CDR3 nucleotides read TGCAGTGCTAGAGATCGGGACAGGGGGTGGAGTGAGCAGTTCTTC. Translation gives CSARDRDRGWSEQFF.

There are many counts of this clonotype. The rearrangement links TRBV5-1 to TRBJ1-2; 9 nucleotides agree with TRBD1. V lost 4 bases, J lost 8 bases, and 6 bases stayed unmatched. Germline V gives CDR1 SGHRS, CDR2 YFSETQ. The CDR3 has 13 amino acids. CDR3 protein: CASSDGQGIGYTF. Here the CDR3 DNA reads TGCGCCAGCAGCGACGGACAGGGGATAGGCTACACCTTC.

This clonotype was recorded at least ten times. The chain joins TRBV5-1 to TRBJ2-2; 10 nucleotides align to TRBD2. Germline CDR1 and CDR2: SGHRS and YFSETQ. Losses at the gene ends were 6 bases for V and 0 bases for J; bases not matched to a gene: 5. The CDR3 is 16 residues long. CDR3 DNA: TGCGCCAGCATGATCAGCGGGGGGGCGAACACCGGGGAGCTGTTTTTT. It translates to CASMISGGANTGELFF.

This clonotype was found many times. V is TRBV12-3 or TRBV12-4 and J is TRBJ2-5, with D unclear. V lost 5 bases and J lost 2, with 9 bases in between. This CDR3 region has 13 residues. The CDR3 nucleotides are TGTGCCAGCAGTCGACAAGTGCAAGAGACCCAGTACTTC. This sequence encodes CASSRQVQETQYF.

This clonotype appeared many times. The rearrangement links TRBV11-2 to TRBJ1-1, with D uncertain. Germline lookup yields CDR1 SGHAT and CDR2 FQNNGV. CDR3 length: 14 residues. Between the trimmed V and J ends, which lost 0 bases and 5 bases, there was a span of 10 bases. CDR3 sequence (DNA): TGTGCCAGCAGCTTAGAAGCCTTGGGGACTGAAGCTTTCTTT. This sequence encodes CASSLEALGTEAFF.

This clonotype has a handful of counts. Since a much larger clone is just one base distant, this may be a read error. This rearrangement joins TRBV10-3 to TRBJ1-4; D remains ambiguous. This CDR3 region has 13 residues. The V gene's germline CDR1 is ENHRY and CDR2 SYGVKD. Trimming took 4 bases from V and 8 from J, leaving 11 bases between them. CDR3 sequence (DNA): TGTGCCATCAGTGGGAGGACTACCGAAAAACTGTTTTTT. This gives the protein CAISGRTTEKLFF.

This clonotype was observed many times. The chain employs TRBV7-9 and TRBJ1-1, with a possible D match to TRBD1 (5 bases). Germline CDR1 is SEHNR and CDR2 is FQNEAQ (reference sequence). V was pared by 0 bases and J by 5 bases, with 10 bases between. This CDR3 has 14 amino acids. CDR3: CASSLATRGTEAFF. The DNA of the CDR3 is TGTGCCAGCAGCTTAGCGACTAGGGGAACTGAAGCTTTCTTT.

In its sample, this clonotype was seen many times. The CDR3 protein is CASSSLGGNTEAFF. The CDR3 nucleotides read TGTGCCAGCAGCTCTCTGGGGGGTAACACTGAAGCTTTCTTT. J is TRBJ1-1 and V is TRBV12-3 or TRBV12-4, with D maybe TRBD1 (5 bases). Trimming pared 6 bases from V and 2 bases from J, leaving 13 bases between. The CDR3 spans 14 residues.

This clonotype came up many times. The chain combines TRBV6-2 or TRBV6-3 with TRBJ2-7; D may be TRBD1 (5 bases). Germline CDR1 MNHEY, CDR2 SVGEGT. V was pared by 2 bases and J by 4 bases, with 12 bases between. The CDR3 is 14 amino acids. The CDR3 DNA sequence: TGTGCCAGCAGTTACCCCAGGGTTAGGTACGAGCAGTACTTC. Amino acids: CASSYPRVRYEQYF.